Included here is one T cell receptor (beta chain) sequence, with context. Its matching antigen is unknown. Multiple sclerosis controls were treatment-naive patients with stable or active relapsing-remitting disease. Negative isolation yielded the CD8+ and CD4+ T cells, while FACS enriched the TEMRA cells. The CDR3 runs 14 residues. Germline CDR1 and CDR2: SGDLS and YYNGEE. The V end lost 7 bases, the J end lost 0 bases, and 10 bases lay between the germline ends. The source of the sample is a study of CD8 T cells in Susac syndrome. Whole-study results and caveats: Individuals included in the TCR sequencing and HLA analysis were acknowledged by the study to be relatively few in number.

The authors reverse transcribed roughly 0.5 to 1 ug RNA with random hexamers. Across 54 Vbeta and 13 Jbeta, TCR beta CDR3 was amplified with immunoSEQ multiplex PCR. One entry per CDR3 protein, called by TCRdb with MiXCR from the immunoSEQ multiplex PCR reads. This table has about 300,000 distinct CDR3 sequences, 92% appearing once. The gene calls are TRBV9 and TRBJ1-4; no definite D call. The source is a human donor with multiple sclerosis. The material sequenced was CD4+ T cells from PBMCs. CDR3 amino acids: CASGPLPTNEKLFF. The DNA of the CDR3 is TGTGCCAGCGGCCCTCTCCCAACTAATGAAAAACTGTTTTTT.